The 10 T cell receptor beta chains below come from one sample, sequenced in a study of blood T cell repertoires in COVID-19. Generated by immunoSEQ multiplex PCR, the TCRdb table keeps only in-frame clones and is missing some. Seen here are 250,000 to 400,000 clones, approximately 89% observed once, and the top ten hold around 1.6%. The sequenced sample was peripheral blood. These receptor sequences come from a woman between 25 and 40 years old with COVID-19, enrolled during active disease.

This chain uses TRBV20-1 with TRBJ1-1; no definite D call. The V gene's germline CDR1 is DFQATT and CDR2 SNEGSKA (reference sequence). Trimming shortened V by 4 bases and J by 10 bases, and 13 bases separated the two germline ends. The CDR3 length is 11 residues. CDR3: CSAIRPSGAFF. The CDR3 DNA sequence: TGCAGTGCTATCAGGCCTTCAGGAGCTTTCTTT.

Details on this clone: A read error may account for a junction end that differs from germline. The V gene is TRBV11-2, the J gene TRBJ1-5, with D unclear. CDR1 SGHAT and CDR2 FQNNGV come from the germline V gene. CDR3 length: 10 residues. CDR3 bases: TGTGCCAGCAGGCCGAGGGCGTCGGGTTTT. Its protein product is CASRPRASGF.

The J gene is TRBJ1-4, the V gene TRBV30; D is unclear. The CDR3 spans 15 residues. V was shortened by 1 base and J by 5 bases, with 14 bases between the two germline ends. Germline V lookup: CDR1 GTSNPN, CDR2 SVGIG (reference sequence). CDR3 residues: CAWSAPGSRNEKLFF. The CDR3 DNA reads as TGTGCCTGGAGTGCCCCGGGATCGAGGAATGAAAAACTGTTTTTT. Using reference TRBV30 and TRBJ1-4 for the parts outside the CDR3, the full variable domain is SQTIHQWPATLVQPVGSPLSLECTVEGTSNPNLYWYRQAAGRGLQLLFYSVGIGQISSEVPQNLSASRPQDRQFILSSKKLLLSDSGFYLCAWSAPGSRNEKLFFGSGTQLSVL.

CDR3 loop: CASSPLLNEKLFF. CDR3 DNA: TGTGCCAGCTCACCCCTACTTAATGAAAAACTGTTTTTT. The rearrangement links TRBV18 to TRBJ1-4; D is uncertain. This CDR3 spans 13 amino acids. V was pared by 3 bases and J by 4 bases, with 6 bases between. Germline CDR1 reads KGHSH; CDR2 reads LQKENI. The full variable domain, rest sourced from reference TRBV18 and TRBJ1-4, is NAGVMQNPRHLVRRRGQEARLRCSPMKGHSHVYWYRQLPEEGLKFMVYLQKENIIDESGMPKERFSAEFPKEGPSILRIQQVVRGDSAAYFCASSPLLNEKLFFGSGTQLSVL.

This clone was seen a handful of times. The rearrangement links TRBV7-8 to TRBJ1-4; D possibly corresponds to TRBD1 (6 bases). Looked up from germline, CDR1 is SGHVS and CDR2 is FQNEAQ. This CDR3 is built from 15 residues. The V and J ends lost 5 bases and 8 bases respectively, with 18 bases between them. The CDR3 here is CASSQGRGVGEKLFF. The CDR3 DNA sequence: TGTGCCAGCAGCCAGGGGCGGGGAGTAGGCGAAAAACTGTTTTTT.

Here the CDR3 reads CASSLSQGTGKTQYF. The CDR3 nucleotides are TGTGCCAGCAGCTTGTCTCAGGGGACGGGCAAGACCCAGTACTTC. The rearrangement uses TRBV5-6 and TRBJ2-5; D perhaps matches TRBD1 (6 bases). The V end lost 1 base, the J end lost 6 bases, and 16 bases lay between the germline ends. The germline CDR1 and CDR2 sequences are SGHDT and YYEEEE. The CDR3 is 15 residues long.

The chain couples TRBV7-9 to TRBJ2-4; perhaps TRBD2 as D (6 bases). The germline gives CDR1 SEHNR, CDR2 FQNEAQ (reference sequence). V lost 5 bases and J lost 0, with 14 bases in between. The CDR3 totals 16 residues. Here the CDR3 DNA reads TGTGCCAGCAGCGCGACAGCGGGCCTAGCCAAAAACATTCAGTACTTC. This translates into CASSATAGLAKNIQYF.

CDR3 sequence (DNA): TGTGCCAGCAGTGAAGCAGCCAGGCAGGGAGGTTCACCCCTCCACTTT. Residues: CASSEAARQGGSPLHF. The chain has TRBV2 and TRBJ1-6; possibly TRBD1 for D (5 bases). This CDR3 is built from 16 residues. Germline V gene sequence: CDR1 SNHLY, CDR2 FYNNEI. Trimming left V 0 bases short and J 9 bases short, with 15 bases between.

The chain employs TRBV2 and TRBJ2-7, with D perhaps TRBD2 (6 bases). The germline V gene encodes CDR1 SNHLY and CDR2 FYNNEI. Trimming removed 6 bases at V and 4 bases at J, with 10 bases between. This CDR3 has 12 residues. The CDR3 sequence is CASRPGRYEQYF. The CDR3 DNA reads as TGTGCCAGCAGGCCAGGGAGGTACGAGCAGTACTTC. Variable domain in full (rest from reference TRBV2 and TRBJ2-7): EPEVTQTPSHQVTQMGQEVILRCVPISNHLYFYWYRQILGQKVEFLVSFYNNEISEKSEIFDDQFSVERPDGSNFTLKIRSTKLEDSAMYFCASRPGRYEQYFGPGTRLTVT.

In its sample, this clone was seen once. The chain combines TRBV19 with TRBJ1-1; D not resolved. CDR1 and CDR2 (germline): LNHDA, SQIVND (reference sequence). The V and J ends lost 7 bases and 4 bases respectively, with 7 bases between them. This CDR3 has 11 amino acids. For the CDR3, the DNA is TGTGCCAGTAATACAGCCACTGAAGCTTTCTTT. Its protein is CASNTATEAFF. Full variable domain (outside the CDR3, taken from reference TRBV19 and TRBJ1-1): DGGITQSPKYLFRKEGQNVTLSCEQNLNHDAMYWYRQDPGQGLRLIYYSQIVNDFQKGDIAEGYSVSREKKESFPLTVTSAQKNPTAFYLCASNTATEAFFGQGTRLTVV.